This TCR beta chain was sequenced in a study of CD8 T cells in ankylosing spondylitis. Notes on the study in general: Reported data indicate significant enrichment of disease-linked clones within matched ankylosing spondylitis synovial fluid. A motif in TCR beta, a set of under ten highly homologous variants, appeared characteristic of ankylosing spondylitis blood.

A quantitative 5'-RACE method, one with molecular barcodes, was used to make TCR beta libraries. Each CDR3 protein is one row after TCRdb ran MiXCR on the 5' RACE reads. The table records approximately 150,000 distinct CDR3 sequences, just over 9.5% of them present only once. This clonotype appeared a few times. The antigen remains undetermined. This TCR was sampled from a female donor with ankylosing spondylitis or in good health (not recorded which). Sequencing was carried out using blood, either unsorted or a sorted T cell fraction (not recorded which).

CDR3 nucleotide sequence: TGTGCTAGTGGCATACAGCAGGGAGGCACTGAAGCTTTCTTT. This sequence encodes CASGIQQGGTEAFF. This chain links TRBV12-5 with TRBJ1-1; a weak D match, TRBD1 (5 bases). The CDR3 sequence is 14 residues long. Germline values: CDR1 LGHNT, CDR2 FRNRAP. V gave up 6 bases and J gave up 4 bases, with 15 bases separating them.